Below, one T cell receptor (beta chain) is given with its context. The target of this receptor is not known. For every CD8+ T cell subset, hundreds of thousands of cells were flow-sorted straight into RLT lysis buffer, and each subset was sorted in triplicate. To exclude memory contaminants, naive CD8+ T cells were stringently defined as CD45RO-CCR7+CD27+CD95-. Peripheral blood mononuclear cells were isolated from buffy coats by standard density gradient centrifugation. Naive CXCR3-negative and CXCR3-positive CD8+ T cells were flow-sorted using a FACSAria III. Total RNA was extracted from sorted cells using an RNeasy Mini Kit. The data were obtained in a study of CXCR3-negative and CXCR3-positive naive CD8 T cells (dated by TCRdb to about 2019). For context, the study as a whole: In total, about 150 million TRB reads were obtained, which works out to roughly 1.5 +/- 0.3 million reads per library. Data from roughly twelve donors, pooled across two independent experiments, went into the diversity and physicochemical repertoire analyses. TRBV-TRBJ cluster analysis included naive subsets from about 5 donors and memory cells from 3 donors. Summary of the overall study and its limitations: Both naive subsets had comparably high repertoire diversity, while memory CD8+ T cells had much lower repertoire diversity. Compared with CXCR3-negative naive cells, CXCR3-positive naive cells had TRB CDR3s with higher hydrophobicity (lower Kidera factor 4), lower energy, and higher strength and volume indices. Freshly isolated PBMCs were used for most assays because CXCR3 expression partially decreased after cryopreservation. Similar TRBV-TRBJ usage was shown by naive CXCR3-negative and CXCR3-positive cells from the same donor, whereas distinct patterns were shown by memory cells. Surface CD5, linked to self-reactivity in mice, was comparable between naive subsets; TCR interaction strength was therefore also inferred from TRB CDR3 physicochemical properties.

The listed sequencing device is NextSeq 550. The Human TCR Profiling Kit (MiLaboratory) was used to prepare UMI-labeled 5' RACE TRB cDNA libraries. cDNA synthesis used the entire amount of extracted RNA, and PCR amplification then used the entire amount of cDNA produced. The libraries were made side by side, with each library going through the same number of PCR cycles. As for the original processing: With a requirement of at least two reads per UMI, MIGEC and MiXCR extracted about 56,000 +/- 9,600 unique UMI-labeled TRB cDNA molecules per library. On average, each library contained 40,000 +/- 10,000 functional in-frame TRB CDR3 nucleotide clonotypes without stop codons. Diversity metrics, including normalized Shannon-Wiener and Chao1, were computed in VDJtools after downsampling to 5000 UMI-labeled TRB molecules per sample. For the central five CDR3 residues, VDJtools calculated physicochemical properties weighted by clonotype size, namely interaction energy, strength, volume and Kidera factor 4. After reprocessing by TCRdb, each CDR3 protein sequence is one entry, and no DNA is given. The V and J calls were not made by the authors but by TCRdb's processing. The table for this sample lists over 20,000 distinct CDR3 sequences. The ten largest make up roughly 4% of the sample.

CDR1 SNHLY and CDR2 FYNNEI are derived from the germline V gene. The cysteine opens and the phenylalanine closes a CDR3 of 18 amino acids. The DNA is not on file. Source material: naive CXCR3- CD8+ T cells from blood. What the cell subset or site label conveys for this sample: CD45RO-CCR7+CD27+CD95- naive CD8+ T cells lacking CXCR3 (TNR3-). This clonotype was sampled from a human donor in good health. Some clones in this sample may be carry-over from other donors' samples. Here the chain combines TRBV2 and TRBJ2-1; the TCRdb call, TRBD2, lacks DNA for checking. CDR3 region: CASRLSRMAGLTYNEQFF.